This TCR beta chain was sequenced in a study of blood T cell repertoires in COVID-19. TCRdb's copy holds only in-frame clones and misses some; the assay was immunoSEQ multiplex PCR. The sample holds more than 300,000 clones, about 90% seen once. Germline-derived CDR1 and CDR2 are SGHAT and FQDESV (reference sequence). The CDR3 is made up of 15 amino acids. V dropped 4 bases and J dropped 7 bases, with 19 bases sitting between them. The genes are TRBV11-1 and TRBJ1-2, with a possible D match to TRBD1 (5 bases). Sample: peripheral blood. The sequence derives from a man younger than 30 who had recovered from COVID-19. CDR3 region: CASSSTLTASGGYTF. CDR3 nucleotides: TGTGCCAGCAGCTCGACTCTGACAGCATCGGGTGGCTACACCTTC. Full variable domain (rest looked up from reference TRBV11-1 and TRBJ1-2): EAEVAQSPRYKITEKSQAVAFWCDPISGHATLYWYRQILGQGPELLVQFQDESVVDDSQLPKDRFSAERLKGVDSTLKIQPAELGDSAMYLCASSSTLTASGGYTFGSGTRLTVV.